Described below is a single T cell receptor beta chain sequence and its context. The sample comes from a study of blood T cell repertoires in COVID-19. Germline assignment: CDR1 LGHDT and CDR2 YNNKEL (reference sequence). V lost 0 bases, J lost 2 bases, and 7 bases lay in between. CDR3 length: 14 residues. Profiling relied on immunoSEQ multiplex PCR, and the TCRdb table lists in-frame clones only, not all of them. Of tens of thousands of clones in the sample, around 84% were seen once. The receptor was derived from a human donor in a cohort sampled during active COVID-19. Source material: peripheral blood. The rearrangement uses TRBV3-1 (or the pseudogene TRBV3-2) and TRBJ1-2; possible D gene TRBD1, 5 bases. The DNA of the CDR3 is TGTGCCAGCAGCCAAGAGGCAGGGAACTATGGCTACACCTTC. This sequence encodes CASSQEAGNYGYTF.